This is a list of T cell receptor beta chains from one sample in a study of neurological immune-mediated disorders. Using its own MiXCR run on the 5' RACE reads, TCRdb lists one record per CDR3 protein. The sample records approximately 30,000 distinct CDR3 sequences, about 6.9% being singletons. The material sequenced was PBMCs. These receptors all come from a woman between 45 and 65 years old in good health. The CDR3 runs from the conserved cysteine through the conserved F or W. A D gene is named only where the DNA matches it firmly. Clone size, where shown, is once, few, many, or a class for clones that have expanded.

j_gene	v_gene	d_gene	abundance	CDR3aa	CDR3nt
TRBJ2-3	TRBV7-9	-	many	CASSRPPGDTQYF	TGTGCCAGCAGCCGCCCCCCCGGGGATACGCAGTATTTT
TRBJ1-5	TRBV25-1	-	many	CASSEFYLDQPQHF	TGTGCCAGCAGTGAATTTTACTTGGATCAGCCCCAGCATTTT
TRBJ2-7	TRBV28	TRBD2	many	CATRTSEISEQYF	TGTGCCACCCGGACTAGCGAGATCTCCGAGCAGTACTTC
TRBJ2-7	TRBV5-1	-	many	CASSSTPIGQAYEQYF	TGCGCCAGCAGCTCGACCCCCATCGGACAAGCCTACGAGCAGTACTTC
TRBJ2-1	TRBV18	-	many	CASSPGTAQFF	TGTGCCAGCTCACCCGGTACCGCGCAGTTCTTC
TRBJ1-4	TRBV2	-	many	CASSVQGDGEKLFF	TGTGCCAGCAGTGTACAGGGTGATGGTGAAAAACTGTTTTTT
TRBJ2-7	TRBV29-1	-	many	CSVFPETSYEQYF	TGCAGCGTTTTTCCGGAGACCTCCTACGAGCAGTACTTC
TRBJ1-3	TRBV5-1	-	-	CASSLQPTPRSGNTIYF	TGCGCCAGCAGCTTGCAACCTACTCCCCGCTCGGGAAACACCATATATTTT
TRBJ2-3	TRBV29-1	-	many	CSVDSGTDTQYF	TGCAGCGTTGATTCGGGGACAGATACGCAGTATTTT
TRBJ2-2	TRBV6-5	-	many	CASSYTTSGELFF	TGTGCCAGCAGTTATACTACGTCCGGGGAGCTGTTTTTT
TRBJ2-2	TRBV20-1	-	many	CSARAGPPNTGELFF	TGCAGTGCTAGGGCGGGACCCCCCAACACCGGGGAGCTGTTTTTT
TRBJ2-7	TRBV29-1	-	many	CSATGGYEQYF	TGCAGCGCTACCGGAGGCTACGAGCAGTACTTC
TRBJ2-1	TRBV7-9	-	many	CASRRKSYNEQFF	TGTGCCAGCAGGCGGAAGTCCTACAATGAGCAGTTCTTC
TRBJ2-1	TRBV7-2	-	many	CASSLLPSEAYNEQFF	TGTGCCAGCAGCTTATTGCCTAGCGAGGCCTACAATGAGCAGTTCTTC
TRBJ1-6	TRBV6-5	-	many	CASTPVRQKNSPLHF	TGTGCCAGCACCCCCGTGAGACAAAAGAATTCACCCCTCCACTTT
TRBJ2-7	TRBV5-6	-	-	CASSLFLRDSYEQYF	TGTGCCAGCAGCTTGTTCCTGCGCGACTCCTACGAGCAGTACTTC
TRBJ2-1	TRBV28	TRBD1	many	CASSQTGTVVDNEQFF	TGTGCCAGCAGCCAAACCGGGACAGTGGTAGACAATGAGCAGTTCTTC
TRBJ1-1	TRBV12-3/TRBV12-4	-	many	CASSFGFSNTEAFF	TGTGCCAGCAGTTTTGGTTTCTCCAACACTGAAGCTTTCTTT
TRBJ2-7	TRBV11-2	TRBD2	many	CASSSAGAHYEQYF	TGTGCCAGCAGCTCGGCGGGAGCCCACTACGAGCAGTACTTC
TRBJ2-2	TRBV5-1	-	-	CASSSTTRAPGELFF	TGCGCCAGCAGTTCAACAACAAGGGCCCCCGGGGAGCTGTTTTTT
TRBJ1-1	TRBV27	-	many	CASSQRVGTEAFF	TGTGCCAGCAGCCAACGGGTTGGCACTGAAGCTTTCTTT
TRBJ1-2	TRBV5-1	TRBD1	many	CASSLAVGQGVGYTF	TGCGCCAGCAGCTTGGCCGTCGGACAGGGCGTTGGCTACACCTTC
TRBJ2-5	TRBV25-1	-	many	CASSGVRVQETQYF	TGTGCCAGCAGTGGGGTTAGGGTCCAAGAGACCCAGTACTTC
TRBJ1-4	TRBV20-1	-	many	CSAQGSATEKLFF	TGCAGTGCTCAAGGGTCCGCGACTGAAAAACTGTTTTTT
TRBJ2-7	TRBV5-1	-	many	CASSLFAETYEQYF	TGCGCCAGCAGCTTGTTCGCAGAGACCTACGAGCAGTACTTC
TRBJ2-3	TRBV14	TRBD1	many	CASSQEGQPTDTQYF	TGTGCCAGCAGCCAAGAGGGACAGCCCACAGATACGCAGTATTTT
TRBJ2-3	TRBV20-1	TRBD2	many	CSARDPGLAGGTDTQYF	TGCAGTGCTAGAGATCCCGGACTAGCGGGGGGCACAGATACGCAGTATTTT
TRBJ2-5	TRBV20-1	-	many	CSARDRWDSSRTQYF	TGCAGTGCTAGAGATCGATGGGACTCCTCGAGGACCCAGTACTTC
TRBJ1-5	TRBV28	-	many	CASSQSPERPQHF	TGTGCCAGCAGCCAAAGTCCCGAGAGGCCCCAGCATTTT
TRBJ2-7	TRBV7-2	TRBD2	many	CASSRASGLAGGSYEQYF	TGTGCCAGCAGCCGAGCCTCTGGGCTAGCGGGAGGGTCATACGAGCAGTACTTC
TRBJ1-1	TRBV20-1	-	many	CSAYFYGNTEAFF	TGCAGTGCCTATTTTTACGGGAACACTGAAGCTTTCTTT
TRBJ2-1	TRBV7-2	TRBD2	many	CASSRLAGGGNEQFF	TGTGCCAGCAGTAGACTAGCGGGGGGGGGCAATGAGCAGTTCTTC
TRBJ1-1	TRBV5-1	-	many	CASSPGWNTEAFF	TGCGCCAGCAGCCCCGGGTGGAACACTGAAGCTTTCTTT
TRBJ1-2	TRBV6-6	-	medium-sized	CATSRYSTNYGYTF	TGTGCCACCAGTCGATACAGCACTAACTATGGCTACACCTTC
TRBJ2-7	TRBV6-5	TRBD1	many	CASIDRVTYEQYF	TGTGCCAGCATCGACAGGGTCACCTACGAGCAGTACTTC
TRBJ1-1	TRBV7-2	-	many	CASSSLRGEAFF	TGTGCCAGCAGCTCCCTCCGGGGTGAAGCTTTCTTT
TRBJ1-4	TRBV4-1	TRBD1	many	CASSQGGTGNEKLFF	TGCGCCAGCAGCCAAGGCGGGACAGGGAATGAAAAACTGTTTTTT
TRBJ2-3	TRBV5-1	-	many	CASSDQGGLTDTQYF	TGCGCCAGCAGCGATCAGGGGGGTCTCACAGATACGCAGTATTTT
TRBJ2-4	TRBV5-8	TRBD1	-	CASSPRDRGLTKNIQYF	TGTGCCAGCAGCCCCCGGGACAGGGGACTCACCAAAAACATTCAGTACTTC
TRBJ2-1	TRBV7-8	-	many	CASSSGSGTQFF	TGTGCCAGCAGCTCGGGCTCGGGGACTCAGTTCTTC
TRBJ1-2	TRBV18	-	many	CASSPETGGFNSGYTF	TGTGCCAGCTCACCGGAAACCGGGGGGTTTAACTCTGGCTACACCTTC
TRBJ1-1	TRBV5-1	-	many	CASSPSLNTEAFF	TGCGCCAGCAGCCCGAGTTTGAACACTGAAGCTTTCTTT
TRBJ2-1	TRBV10-3	-	-	CAISGRVDYNEQFF	TGTGCCATCAGTGGCAGGGTGGACTACAATGAGCAGTTCTTC
TRBJ2-1	TRBV27	-	many	CASSFQKGTLGNEQFF	TGTGCCAGCAGTTTTCAAAAAGGGACCCTCGGGAATGAGCAGTTCTTC
TRBJ2-1	TRBV20-1	TRBD1	many	CSAREPQGVLNEQFF	TGCAGTGCTAGAGAGCCTCAGGGGGTGTTGAATGAGCAGTTCTTC